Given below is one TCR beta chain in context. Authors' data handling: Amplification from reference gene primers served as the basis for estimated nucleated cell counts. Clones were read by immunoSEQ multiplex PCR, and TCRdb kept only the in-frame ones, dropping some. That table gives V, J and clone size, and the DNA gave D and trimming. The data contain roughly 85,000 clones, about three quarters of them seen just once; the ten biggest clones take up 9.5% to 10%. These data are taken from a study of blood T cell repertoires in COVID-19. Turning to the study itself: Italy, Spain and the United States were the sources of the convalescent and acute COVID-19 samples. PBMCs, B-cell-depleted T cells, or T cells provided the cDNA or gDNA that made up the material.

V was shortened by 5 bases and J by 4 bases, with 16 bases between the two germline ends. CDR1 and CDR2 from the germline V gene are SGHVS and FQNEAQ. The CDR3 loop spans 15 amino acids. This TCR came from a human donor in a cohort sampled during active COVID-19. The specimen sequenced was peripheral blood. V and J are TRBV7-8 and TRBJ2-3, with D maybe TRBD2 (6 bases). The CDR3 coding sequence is TGTGCCAGCAGCACCGGGACTCCCCGGGCAGATACGCAGTATTTT. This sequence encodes CASSTGTPRADTQYF.